The present TCR beta chain was sequenced within a study of CXCR3-negative and CXCR3-positive naive CD8 T cells. The study, taken as a whole, reports: Compared with CXCR3-negative naive cells, CXCR3-positive naive cells showed more hydrophobic TRB CDR3s. Cryopreservation partially decreased CXCR3 expression, and most assays used fresh PBMCs. Similar TRBV-TRBJ usage characterized naive CXCR3-negative and CXCR3-positive cells; memory cells differed. TRB CDR3 properties served as the basis for inferring TCR strength, and surface CD5 was comparable between naive subsets.

Points on this clonotype: Its antigen is currently unknown.

Libraries of TRB cDNA were made by 5' RACE and carried UMIs. Reprocessing the 5' RACE reads, TCRdb reports a single entry for every CDR3 protein and omits DNA. In all, the sample yields 84,000 or so distinct CDR3 sequences. This clonotype was sampled from a human donor in good health. Some clones in this sample may be carry-over from other donors' samples. Source material: naive CXCR3- CD8+ T cells from blood. Subset reported: CD45RO-CCR7+CD27+CD95- naive CD8+ T cells lacking CXCR3 (TNR3-).

Here the CDR3 reads CASSLGVAGGYLSPDTQYF. The chain combines TRBV7-9 with TRBJ2-3; TCRdb selects TRBD2, and the lack of DNA leaves this call unchecked. CDR1 and CDR2 (germline): SEHNR, FQNEAQ (reference sequence). CDR3 length: 19 amino acids.